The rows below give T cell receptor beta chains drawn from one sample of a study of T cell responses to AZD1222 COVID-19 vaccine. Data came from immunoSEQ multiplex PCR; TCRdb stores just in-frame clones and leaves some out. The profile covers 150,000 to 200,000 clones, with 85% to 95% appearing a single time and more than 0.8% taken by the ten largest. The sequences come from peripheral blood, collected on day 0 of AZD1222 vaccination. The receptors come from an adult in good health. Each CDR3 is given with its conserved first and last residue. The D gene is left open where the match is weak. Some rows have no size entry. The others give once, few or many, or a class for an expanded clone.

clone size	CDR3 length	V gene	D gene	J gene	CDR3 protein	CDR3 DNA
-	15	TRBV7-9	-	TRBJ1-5	CASSSSGPGNQPQHF	TGTGCCAGCAGCTCCTCGGGACCGGGCAATCAGCCCCAGCATTTT
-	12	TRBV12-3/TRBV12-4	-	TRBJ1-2	CASSFPRDGYTF	TGTGCCAGCAGTTTCCCCAGGGATGGCTACACCTTC
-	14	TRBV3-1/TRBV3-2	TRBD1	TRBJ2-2	CASSQGDRVGELFF	TGTGCCAGCAGCCAGGGGGACAGGGTCGGGGAGCTGTTTTTT
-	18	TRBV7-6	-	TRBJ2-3	CASSLSPPRPRSTDTQYF	TGTGCCAGCAGCTTATCGCCTCCGAGACCAAGAAGCACAGATACGCAGTATTTT
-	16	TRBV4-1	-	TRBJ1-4	CASSQDGRAQGEKLFF	TGCGCCAGCAGCCAAGATGGCAGGGCGCAGGGTGAAAAACTGTTTTTT
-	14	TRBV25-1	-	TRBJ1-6	CASSARVGDSPLHF	TGTGCCAGCAGTGCCCGGGTAGGGGATTCACCCCTCCACTTT
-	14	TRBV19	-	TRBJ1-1	CASSISPTNTEAFF	TGTGCCAGTAGTATAAGTCCCACGAACACTGAAGCTTTCTTT
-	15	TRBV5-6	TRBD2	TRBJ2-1	CASSVSGVHYNEQFF	TGTGCCAGCAGCGTTAGCGGGGTTCACTACAATGAGCAGTTCTTC
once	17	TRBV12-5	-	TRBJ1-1	CASGLVRAPGQNTEAFF	TGTGCTAGTGGTTTGGTACGGGCCCCGGGGCAGAACACTGAAGCTTTCTTT
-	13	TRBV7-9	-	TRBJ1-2	CASSTQTDYGYTF	TGTGCCAGCAGCACACAGACAGATTATGGCTACACCTTC
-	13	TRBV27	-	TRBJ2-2	CASSPLNTGELFF	TGTGCCAGCAGTCCCCTGAACACCGGGGAGCTGTTTTTT
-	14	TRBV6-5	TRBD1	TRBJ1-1	CASSSWSQGALAFF	TGTGCCAGCAGCTCGTGGAGCCAGGGGGCCTTGGCTTTCTTT
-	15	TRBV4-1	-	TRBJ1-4	CASSQVRASNEKLFF	TGCGCCAGCAGCCAAGTTAGGGCTTCTAATGAAAAACTGTTTTTT
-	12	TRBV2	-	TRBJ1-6	CASSDSYSPLHF	TGTGCCAGCAGTGATTCTTATTCACCCCTCCACTTT
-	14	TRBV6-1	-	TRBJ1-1	CASSENTPRTEAFF	TGTGCCAGCAGTGAAAATACCCCGCGGACTGAAGCTTTCTTT
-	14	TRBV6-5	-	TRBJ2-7	CASSYQGQGGEQYF	TGTGCCAGCAGTTACCAGGGTCAAGGAGGGGAGCAGTACTTC
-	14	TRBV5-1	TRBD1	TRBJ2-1	CASSWGQGEDEQFF	TGCGCCAGCAGCTGGGGACAGGGGGAGGATGAGCAGTTCTTC
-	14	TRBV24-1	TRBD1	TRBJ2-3	CATSEGQFTDTQYF	TGTGCCACCAGTGAGGGACAGTTCACAGATACGCAGTATTTT
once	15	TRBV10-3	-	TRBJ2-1	CAISDSDYSNNEQFF	TGTGCCATCAGTGACTCGGACTACTCTAACAATGAGCAGTTCTTC
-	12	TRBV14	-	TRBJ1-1	CASSQTTALAFF	TGTGCCAGCAGCCAAACGACAGCCTTGGCTTTCTTT
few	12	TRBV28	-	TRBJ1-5	CASSPQDGPQHF	TGTGCCAGCAGCCCCCAGGATGGGCCCCAGCATTTT
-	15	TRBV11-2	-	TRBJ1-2	CASSLRQGSRFGYTF	TGTGCCAGCAGCTTACGGCAGGGGTCCCGCTTTGGCTACACCTTC
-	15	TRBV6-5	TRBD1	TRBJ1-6	CASSPPRTGGKTLHF	TGTGCCAGCAGCCCCCCCCGGACAGGGGGCAAGACCCTCCACTTT
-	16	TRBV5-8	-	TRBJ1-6	CASSLAQFGYNSPLHF	TGTGCCAGCAGCCTAGCACAGTTTGGGTATAATTCACCCCTCCACTTT
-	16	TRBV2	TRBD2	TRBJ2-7	CASSAMGKAGSYEQYF	TGTGCCAGCAGTGCCATGGGGAAAGCGGGGTCCTACGAGCAGTACTTC
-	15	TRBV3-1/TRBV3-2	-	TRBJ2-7	CASSQDPGARGEQYF	TGTGCCAGCAGCCAAGATCCGGGGGCTCGAGGGGAGCAGTACTTC
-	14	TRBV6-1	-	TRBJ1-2	CASSERFGGNGYTF	TGTGCCAGCAGTGAACGGTTCGGAGGGAACGGCTACACCTTC
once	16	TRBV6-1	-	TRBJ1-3	CASSQVGGAGGNTIYF	TGTGCCAGCAGTCAAGTGGGGGGCGCGGGTGGAAACACCATATATTTT
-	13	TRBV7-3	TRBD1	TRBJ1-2	CASSLDRGRGYTF	TGTGCCAGCAGCCTCGACAGGGGGCGAGGCTACACCTTC
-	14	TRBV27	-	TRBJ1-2	CASSPLGGGMGYTF	TGTGCCAGCAGTCCCCTGGGCGGGGGCATGGGCTACACCTTC
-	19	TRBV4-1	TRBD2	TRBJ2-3	CASSHRSSGGARGSNTQYF	TGCGCCAGCAGCCATCGGTCTAGCGGGGGGGCAAGGGGGTCGAATACGCAGTATTTT
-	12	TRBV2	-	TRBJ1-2	CASMEDTYGYTF	TGTGCCAGCATGGAGGATACCTATGGCTACACCTTC
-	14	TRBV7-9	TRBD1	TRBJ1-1	CASSPPGQGAEAFF	TGTGCCAGCAGCCCCCCGGGACAGGGGGCTGAAGCTTTCTTT
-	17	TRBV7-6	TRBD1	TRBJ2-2	CASSLDFRGSVTGELFF	TGTGCCAGCAGCTTAGACTTCAGGGGGTCTGTCACCGGGGAGCTGTTTTTT
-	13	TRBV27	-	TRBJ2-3	CASSLYSLHTQYF	TGTGCCAGCAGTTTATATTCCTTGCATACGCAGTATTTT
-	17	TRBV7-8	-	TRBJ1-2	CASSLVLYRRGQDGYTF	TGTGCCAGCAGCTTAGTTTTATATCGCAGGGGTCAGGATGGCTACACCTTC
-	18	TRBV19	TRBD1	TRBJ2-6	CASSTKTLQGAGANVLTF	TGTGCCAGTAGTACTAAAACACTACAGGGGGCTGGGGCCAACGTCCTGACTTTC
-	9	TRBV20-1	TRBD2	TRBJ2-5	CSASRSGDF	TGCAGTGCTTCTAGAAGCGGGGACTTC
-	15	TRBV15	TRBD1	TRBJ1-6	CATSRDRDSPSPLHF	TGTGCCACCAGCAGAGACCGGGACAGCCCCTCACCCCTCCACTTT
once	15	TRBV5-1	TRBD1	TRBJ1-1	CASSSQTGLNTEAFF	TGCGCCAGCAGCTCCCAGACAGGGTTGAACACTGAAGCTTTCTTT
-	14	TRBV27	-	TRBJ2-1	CASSSLLSYNEQFF	TGTGCCAGCAGTTCCCTCCTCTCCTACAATGAGCAGTTCTTC
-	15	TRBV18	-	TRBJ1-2	CASSPTAEANYGYTF	TGTGCCAGCTCACCAACAGCAGAAGCTAACTATGGCTACACCTTC
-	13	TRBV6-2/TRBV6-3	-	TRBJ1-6	CASSYTAPSPLHF	TGTGCCAGCAGTTATACAGCTCCTTCACCCCTCCACTTT
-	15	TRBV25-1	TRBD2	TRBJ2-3	CASGAGLAVTDTQYF	TGTGCCAGCGGGGCAGGACTAGCGGTCACAGATACGCAGTATTTT
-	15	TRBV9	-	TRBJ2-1	CASSVVARESNEQFF	TGTGCCAGCAGCGTAGTTGCGAGGGAGAGTAATGAGCAGTTCTTC
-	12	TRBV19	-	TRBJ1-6	CASSLIRSPLHF	TGTGCCAGTAGTCTTATCCGTTCACCCCTCCACTTT
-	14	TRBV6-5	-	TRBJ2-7	CATRQELQSYEQYF	TGTGCCACCCGTCAGGAGTTACAATCCTACGAGCAGTACTTC
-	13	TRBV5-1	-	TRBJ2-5	CASSQGGGETQYF	TGCGCCAGCAGCCAAGGGGGAGGCGAGACCCAGTACTTC
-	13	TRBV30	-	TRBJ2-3	CAWSNLLAHTQYF	TGTGCCTGGAGTAACCTCCTAGCACACACGCAGTATTTT
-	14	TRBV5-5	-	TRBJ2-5	CASSSTGAQETQYF	TGTGCCAGCAGCTCCACAGGAGCACAAGAGACCCAGTACTTC
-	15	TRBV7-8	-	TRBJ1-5	CASSLGTIDNQPQHF	TGTGCCAGCAGCTTAGGGACAATTGATAATCAGCCCCAGCATTTT